The 23 T cell receptor beta chains below all came from one sample that was sequenced in a study of shared clonotypes between healthy human individuals (dated by TCRdb to about 2020). Libraries came from the immunoSEQ multiplex PCR assay. As stored in TCRdb, this immuneACCESS dataset retains in-frame rearrangements with V and J assigned. A fraction of the clones does not appear; measured against another copy, unresolved V genes explain less than half of the discrepancy, and the remainder lacks a known reason. The sample table lists more than 2 million clones, roughly 94% of them with a count of one. Clones ranked in the top ten supply 0.1% to 0.15% of the sample. Input material: naive CD4+ T cells sorted from blood. In the paper's terms, the cell subset or site label means: CD45RA+ positively selected. The origin of the receptors is a man between 18 and 29 years old in good health.

V is TRBV9 and J is TRBJ2-7, with D tentatively TRBD2 (6 bases). CDR1 and CDR2 (germline): SGDLS, YYNGEE. Trimming cost V 7 bases and J 0 bases, with 8 bases left between them. The CDR3 consists of 12 residues. DNA of the CDR3: TGTGCCAGCGGAGGGGACTCCTACGAGCAGTACTTC. This translates into CASGGDSYEQYF.

The rearrangement joins TRBV5-1 to TRBJ2-7; the D call may be TRBD1 or TRBD2 (5 bases each). Trimming removed 2 bases at V and 6 bases at J, with 15 bases between. There are 14 residues in the CDR3. Germline loops: CDR1 SGHRS, CDR2 YFSETQ. CDR3 amino acids: CASSFGTVSGEQYF. The CDR3 bases are TGCGCCAGCAGCTTTGGGACCGTGAGTGGCGAGCAGTACTTC. Complete variable domain (other parts from reference TRBV5-1 and TRBJ2-7): KAGVTQTPRYLIKTRGQQVTLSCSPISGHRSVSWYQQTPGQGLQFLFEYFSETQRNKGNFPGRFSGRQFSNSRSEMNVSTLELGDSALYLCASSFGTVSGEQYFGPGTRLTVT.

The J gene is TRBJ2-3, the V gene TRBV30; 7 bases are a match to TRBD1. This CDR3 is 14 amino acids long. Germline CDR1 is GTSNPN and CDR2 is SVGIG (reference sequence). Trimming removed 0 bases from V and 4 bases from J; junction bases left unmatched: 4. CDR3 sequence: CAWSVKGASDTQYF. CDR3 DNA sequence: TGTGCCTGGAGTGTAAAGGGGGCATCAGATACGCAGTATTTT.

The chain combines TRBV10-1 with TRBJ2-3; D is possibly TRBD1 (6 bases). V gave up 4 bases and J gave up 1 base, with 15 bases separating them. The CDR3 consists of 16 residues. The V gene's germline CDR1 is WNHNN and CDR2 SYGVQD (reference sequence). The chain's CDR3 is CASSGSRGLGTDTQYF. The CDR3 region has the DNA TGCGCCAGCAGTGGGAGCAGGGGATTAGGCACAGATACGCAGTATTTT.

This chain connects TRBV18 to TRBJ2-1; 10 bases are a match to TRBD1. This CDR3 has 15 residues. With 4 bases clipped from V and 4 bases from J, the junction kept 4 bases outside the gene matches. Germline V gives CDR1 KGHSH, CDR2 LQKENI. The CDR3 DNA is TGTGCCAGCTCACGCGGACAGGGGGGATACAATGAGCAGTTCTTC. It codes for CASSRGQGGYNEQFF.

This clone has just one count. The J gene is TRBJ1-5, the V gene TRBV5-5; 8 positions agree with TRBD1. Trimming cost V 2 bases and J 6 bases; bases outside gene matches: 7. This CDR3 has 15 residues. Germline CDR1 SGHKS, CDR2 YYEKEE (reference sequence). The CDR3 protein is CASSFRQGAAQPQHF. CDR3 coding DNA: TGTGCCAGCAGCTTCCGGCAGGGGGCGGCTCAGCCCCAGCATTTT.

The V gene is TRBV5-1, the J gene TRBJ1-2; D is ambiguous. The CDR3 length is 14 residues. Germline CDR1 and CDR2: SGHRS and YFSETQ. V lost 3 bases and J lost 4, with 13 bases in between. CDR3 in amino acids: CASSWNDGSYGYTF. The CDR3 region has the DNA TGCGCCAGCAGCTGGAACGACGGCAGCTATGGCTACACCTTC.

The V and J genes are TRBV30 and TRBJ1-4; perhaps TRBD1 as D (5 bases). Trimming stripped 7 bases from V and 7 bases from J, with 16 bases between. The germline V gene has CDR1 GTSNPN and CDR2 SVGIG (reference sequence). CDR3 length equals 13 residues. CDR3 region: CALDRGAGEKLFF. As DNA, the CDR3 is TGTGCCTTGGATAGAGGGGCGGGTGAAAAACTGTTTTTT.

A note on this clone: The junction differs from germline at one of its ends, possibly a read error. The chain carries TRBV7-7 and TRBJ2-5; D uncertain. The CDR3 runs to 14 residues. Germline loops: CDR1 SSHAT, CDR2 FNYEAQ (reference sequence). The CDR3 region is CASSLMAAQETQYF. In DNA form, the CDR3 reads TGTGCTAGCAGCTTGATGGCAGCTCAAGAGACCCAGTACTTC.

The CDR3 sequence is CATRSGWGTEAFF. The CDR3 DNA is TGTGCCACCCGGTCAGGGTGGGGCACTGAAGCTTTCTTT. The V call is TRBV15, the J call TRBJ1-1; perhaps TRBD1 as D (5 bases). The CDR3 covers 13 residues. V lost 8 bases and J lost 4, with 14 bases in between. CDR1 is LNHNV and CDR2 is YYDKDF in the germline V gene (reference sequence).

The rearrangement joins TRBV14 to TRBJ2-7; the D gene is possibly TRBD2 (5 bases). The CDR3 has 13 residues. Germline V gene lookup returns CDR1 SGHDN and CDR2 FVKESK. The V end was cut by 1 base, the J end by 7 bases, with 11 bases between. Written as DNA, the CDR3 is TGTGCCAGCAGCCAAGTACTAGTGGGTGAGCAGTACTTC. This translates into CASSQVLVGEQYF.

V usage is TRBV6-1 and J usage is TRBJ2-5, with 7 bases aligning to TRBD1. CDR1 and CDR2 (germline): MNHNS, SASEGT. With V trimmed by 6 bases and J by 2 bases, 3 bases remained unmatched. This CDR3 is built from 13 residues. For the CDR3, the DNA is TGTGCCAGCAGCCCAGGGGGACAAGAGACCCAGTACTTC. Its protein is CASSPGGQETQYF.

The chain employs TRBV7-2 and TRBJ2-7; tentative D call: TRBD1 (5 bases). Deletions cut 3 bases from V and 5 bases from J, with 20 bases between. Germline lookup yields CDR1 SGHTA and CDR2 FQGNSA. This CDR3 contains 16 residues. The CDR3 coding sequence is TGTGCCAGCAGCTTCCTCCCTGGGGCCAAGCGCGACGAGCAGTACTTC. Translating gives CASSFLPGAKRDEQYF.

The chain is built from TRBV4-3 and TRBJ1-1; no clear D gene. Trimming cost V 4 bases and J 6 bases, with 12 bases left between them. Germline values: CDR1 LGHNA, CDR2 YSLEER. This CDR3 is 13 amino acids long. The CDR3 DNA is TGCGCCAGCAGCCTTGGGTTTTACGCTGAAGCTTTCTTT. Protein product: CASSLGFYAEAFF.

The rearrangement links TRBV2 to TRBJ2-5; the D is unclear. Germline values: CDR1 SNHLY, CDR2 FYNNEI. The CDR3 sequence is 12 residues long. V gave up 6 bases and J gave up 3 bases, with 8 bases separating them. CDR3 nucleotide sequence: TGTGCCAGCAGCAGCATGGAAGAGACCCAGTACTTC. Translated: CASSSMEETQYF.

The chain uses TRBV2 and TRBJ1-1; a possible D gene is TRBD1 (5 bases). There are 13 residues in the CDR3. Germline V gene sequence: CDR1 SNHLY, CDR2 FYNNEI. Between the trimmed V and J ends, which lost 6 bases and 6 bases, there was a span of 14 bases. In DNA form, the CDR3 reads TGTGCCAGCAGGGAGAGTACGGGACCTGAAGCTTTCTTT. It yields the protein CASRESTGPEAFF.

Concerning this clone: Different DNA sequences within this sample yield the same CDR3. This chain uses TRBV2 with TRBJ2-2; TRBD1 matches 7 bases. Losses at the gene ends were 6 bases for V and 6 bases for J; bases not matched to a gene: 4. The CDR3 length is 13 residues. From germline, CDR1 is SNHLY and CDR2 FYNNEI. CDR3 DNA: TGTGCCAGCAGGCGACAGGGCCCCGGGGAGCTGTTTTTT. Translating gives CASRRQGPGELFF.

This chain links TRBV6-4 with TRBJ2-2, with D tentatively TRBD2 (6 bases). The CDR3 totals 17 residues. V was clipped by 10 bases and J by 4 bases, with 25 bases between them. Germline CDR1 reads MRHNA; CDR2 reads SNTAGT. The CDR3 DNA sequence: TGTGCCATCAGCCCCGGGGGTCACGCGGAGAGCACCGGGGAGCTGTTTTTT. Translation: CAISPGGHAESTGELFF.

Comment on this clone: The sample contains more than one DNA sequence encoding this CDR3. The chain joins TRBV2 to TRBJ1-2, with D uncertain. Looked up from germline, CDR1 is SNHLY and CDR2 is FYNNEI. The CDR3 has 14 amino acids. Trimming shortened V by 6 bases and J by 2 bases, and 13 bases separated the two germline ends. The CDR3 sequence is CASRPTGPNYGYTF. Written as DNA, the CDR3 is TGTGCCAGCAGGCCAACCGGGCCGAACTATGGCTACACCTTC.

A word on this clone: Other DNA sequences of this sample code for an identical CDR3. This sequence joins TRBV9 and TRBJ2-7, with D uncertain. The germline V gene encodes CDR1 SGDLS and CDR2 YYNGEE. Trimming shortened V by 0 bases and J by 3 bases, and 7 bases separated the two germline ends. The CDR3 consists of 13 residues. CDR3 region: CASSVDPDYEQYF. CDR3 DNA sequence: TGTGCCAGCAGCGTAGATCCTGACTACGAGCAGTACTTC.

The chain employs TRBV9 and TRBJ1-6; 8 nucleotides line up with TRBD1. The CDR3 extends over 14 amino acids. CDR1 is SGDLS, CDR2 YYNGEE, per germline. The J segment lost 10 bases and the V segment lost 2 bases, leaving 5 bases of the junction unmatched. CDR3 DNA sequence: TGTGCCAGCAGCGTCCTGACAGGGGTCTCACCCCTCCACTTT. Translating gives CASSVLTGVSPLHF.

The CDR3 is CAISDRGVSTDTQYF. The CDR3 DNA follows: TGTGCCATCAGTGACCGGGGGGTAAGCACAGATACGCAGTATTTT. The chain carries TRBV10-3 and TRBJ2-3, with TRBD2 matching over 7 bases. CDR1 is ENHRY, CDR2 SYGVKD, per germline. V shed 3 bases, J shed 0 bases, and the junction held 3 bases outside the gene matches. The CDR3 is 15 residues long.

The rearrangement uses TRBV10-1 and TRBJ2-3; unclear D gene. V was clipped by 0 bases and J by 0 bases, with 7 bases between them. Germline values: CDR1 WNHNN, CDR2 SYGVQD (reference sequence). This CDR3 is built from 15 residues. CDR3 DNA sequence: TGCGCCAGCAGTGAGTCTTACACCAGCACAGATACGCAGTATTTT. It is translated as CASSESYTSTDTQYF.